The entry below describes one TCR beta chain. This clonotype has just a few counts. This receptor's antigen is unknown. The record has no base qualities; no much larger clone is one base away. The cysteine opens and the phenylalanine closes a CDR3 of 14 amino acids. The entry retains the CDR3 DNA only, 42 bases that are in frame from base 1. V is pruned by 6 bases and J by 3 bases, leaving 6 bases of the junction without a gene match. CDR1 and CDR2, looked up from the germline V gene, are SGHTA and FQGTGA. This sample was included in a study of identical twins (dated by TCRdb to about 2016). Context from the whole study: To test whether fetal clonotypes persist, the study used deep sequencing on TCR alpha and beta repertoires from monozygotic twins, unrelated adults of various ages, and cord blood. To rule out contamination, the twin experiments were replicated at different times with different library preparation protocols. Results the study describes overall, beyond this receptor: Because the same donors could not be followed over many years, conclusions were based on cross-sectional statistical analysis. Fewer insertions were carried by abundant cord blood beta clonotypes, a similar but weaker trend appeared in young adult naive repertoires, and no such trend appeared in memory repertoires. Out-of-frame TCR alpha sharing in monozygotic twins was systematically underestimated by recombination models, whereas sharing between unrelated individuals was in agreement with the recombination models. The excess sharing between twins in beta out-of-frame sequences was weaker because fewer shared sequences reduced the signal-to-noise ratio. Compared with coincidental sharing between unrelated individuals, an excess of low generation-probability sequences was observed among out-of-frame TCR alpha sequences shared between twins. Invariant T cells such as MAIT and iNKT could partly confound zero-insertion analyses, though diverse VJ usage argued against this for most clonotypes.

Every donor was a healthy Caucasian. Three pairs of female monozygotic twins, all aged about 18 to 29 years, made up the twin cohort. Peripheral blood mononuclear cells were the source from which RNA for the TCR libraries was isolated. Receptors were amplified or captured by 5' RACE. The sequencing machine was an Illumina HiSeq 2000. A universal primer binding site was introduced by template switching, and a unique molecular identifier was present in the final cDNA, enabling accurate counting of TCR cDNA molecules. Specific primers in the conserved constant-segment region were used to synthesize first-strand cDNA for the TCR alpha and beta chains. To control for contamination, every cDNA library carried two barcodes: a SMART-Mk sample barcode plus Illumina barcodes. TruSeq adapter sequences along with Illumina sample barcodes were introduced in two successive PCR steps. Sequencing of the TCR alpha and beta cDNA libraries was done on the Illumina HiSeq platform using custom primers. From the authors' description of their analysis: Raw reads were processed with MiGEC to extract unique molecular identifiers, and MiXCR was used to determine CDR3 positions. For each individual, recombination models were inferred using an EM algorithm with the repgenHMM and IGoR tools. The tcR package in R was used for shared clonotype analysis, with sharing normalized by the product of cloneset sizes. Out-of-frame nonproductive sequences were analyzed to study raw recombination free of thymic and clonal selection effects. TCRdb reprocessed the public reads (quality trimming at Q25 with fastp, clone calling with MiXCR) and kept in-frame beta chains. One record per CDR3 amino acid sequence lists the most common genes and DNA. None of the V and J calls come from the authors' own analysis; TCRdb made them. Counted in this sample were nearly 650,000 distinct CDR3 sequences; roughly 6.6% of them appeared once. Of the sample, 1.5% to 2% falls within the top ten clones.

This same sample was also taken into another study, of yellow fever vaccine responses in identical twins. The second study's paper adds: According to the authors, the vaccine-induced T cell response in identical twins seemed to be partly convergent and partly specific to each individual. Focusing on identical twins, the study followed the T cell clones that responded to the vaccine, and did so with precision.

This chain is built from TRBV7-3 and TRBJ2-7; the central 9 bases match TRBD2. The material sequenced was PBMCs. The sequence was collected from a woman between 18 and 29 years old in good health. The CDR3 protein: CASRPSAGGYEQYF. Here is the DNA: TGTGCCAGCAGACCATCAGCGGGAGGCTACGAGCAGTACTTC.